Presented here are 15 T cell receptor beta chains from one specimen sequenced in a study of CD8 T cells in Susac syndrome (dated by TCRdb to about 2019). The library was produced with the immunoSEQ multiplex PCR assay. RNA was extracted using the RNeasy kit, and roughly 0.45 to 1 microgram was reverse transcribed with random hexamers. TCRdb trimmed public reads at Q25 via fastp, called clones via MiXCR and kept in-frame beta chains. Every CDR3 protein is listed once, alongside the most common genes and DNA of its rows. For this sample there are about 210,000 distinct CDR3 sequences; 95% appear just once. The ten largest clones capture 0.095% to 0.12% of the sample. Specimen: CD4+ T cells from PBMCs. All receptors derive from a human donor in good health.

This rearrangement joins TRBV29-1 to TRBJ2-1; D possibly corresponds to TRBD2 (5 bases). The CDR3 contains 14 residues. V was cut by 6 bases and J by 0 bases, with 12 bases left in between. CDR1 SQVTM and CDR2 ANQGSEA come from the germline V gene. The CDR3 loop is CSVKGLSSYNEQFF. DNA for the CDR3: TGCAGCGTAAAAGGACTGAGCTCCTACAATGAGCAGTTCTTC.

This sequence joins TRBV20-1 and TRBJ2-1, with 14 bases lining up with TRBD2. V gave up 6 bases and J gave up 0 bases; unmatched junction bases: 13. This CDR3 has 19 residues. CDR1 is DFQATT and CDR2 is SNEGSKA in the germline V gene (reference sequence). Here the CDR3 DNA reads TGCAGTGCCCCTGGGACTAGCGGGAGCACTCCTAGCTCCTACAATGAGCAGTTCTTC. Protein sequence: CSAPGTSGSTPSSYNEQFF.

The genes are TRBV5-1 and TRBJ2-7, with no clear D. Germline V gene lookup returns CDR1 SGHRS and CDR2 YFSETQ. The V end lost 0 bases, the J end lost 3 bases, and 10 bases lay between the germline ends. The CDR3 consists of 14 residues. CDR3 loop: CASSLEDLRYEQYF. The CDR3, as DNA: TGCGCCAGCAGCTTGGAGGACCTGCGCTACGAGCAGTACTTC.

J is TRBJ1-2 and V is TRBV3-1; D ambiguous. V gave up 4 bases and J gave up 4 bases, with 13 bases separating them. The length of the CDR3 is 14 residues. From germline, CDR1 is LGHDT and CDR2 YNNKEL (reference sequence). The CDR3 loop reads CASSLPGSPYGYTF. The CDR3, as DNA: TGTGCCAGCAGCCTCCCGGGGTCCCCCTATGGCTACACCTTC.

The V gene is TRBV6-6, the J gene TRBJ2-1; 9 positions agree with TRBD2. CDR3 length: 14 residues. Germline V gene lookup returns CDR1 MNHNY and CDR2 SVGAGI (reference sequence). V was pared by 7 bases and J by 10 bases, with 11 bases of the junction left unmatched. CDR3 nucleotide sequence: TGTGCCAGCACCCATTTGGGCGGGGGGGCAGAGCAGTTCTTC. Translation gives CASTHLGGGAEQFF.

The J gene is TRBJ2-1, the V gene TRBV7-8; D tentatively reads TRBD1 or TRBD2 (5 bases each). The CDR3 totals 14 residues. From germline, CDR1 is SGHVS and CDR2 FQNEAQ. The V gene lost 2 bases and the J gene lost 5 bases, with 10 bases spanning the gap. The CDR3 nucleotides read TGTGCCAGCAGCTTAATGGGACGCCACAATGAGCAGTTCTTC. It yields the protein CASSLMGRHNEQFF.

V is TRBV9 and J is TRBJ2-6; no clear D. This CDR3 spans 14 amino acids. Germline V gene sequence: CDR1 SGDLS, CDR2 YYNGEE. Trimming pared 6 bases from V and 3 bases from J, leaving 10 bases between. The CDR3 protein is CASTRAVGANVLTF. The CDR3, as DNA: TGTGCCAGCACACGAGCAGTTGGGGCCAACGTCCTGACTTTC. The full variable domain, in which reference TRBV9 and TRBJ2-6 provide the parts outside the CDR3, is DSGVTQTPKHLITATGQRVTLRCSPRSGDLSVYWYQQSLDQGLQFLIQYYNGEERAKGNILERFSAQQFPDLHSELNLSSLELGDSALYFCASTRAVGANVLTFGAGSRLTVL.

This chain joins TRBV6-5 and TRBJ2-3, with TRBD1 as a possible D gene (5 bases). The CDR3 is made up of 13 amino acids. Deletions cut 9 bases from V and 2 bases from J, with 12 bases between. Looked up from germline, CDR1 is MNHEY and CDR2 is SVGAGI. CDR3 region: CASQGAVTDTQYF. Here the CDR3 DNA reads TGTGCCAGTCAAGGGGCTGTCACAGATACGCAGTATTTT.

V and J are TRBV5-4 and TRBJ1-1; tentatively, D is TRBD1 (5 bases). Germline V gene data show CDR1 as SGHNT and CDR2 as YYREEE (reference sequence). CDR3 size: 15 residues. The ends were cut back, 1 base at V and 4 bases at J, with 14 bases in the middle. In nucleotides, the CDR3 is TGTGCCAGCAGCTTGCGGTCGGGGCTGAGCACTGAAGCTTTCTTT. This encodes CASSLRSGLSTEAFF.

V gene TRBV10-3 combines with J gene TRBJ2-1; D uncertain. From germline, CDR1 is ENHRY and CDR2 SYGVKD. Trimming removed 0 bases from V and 8 bases from J, with 8 bases in between. This CDR3 is 13 amino acids long. CDR3 nucleotides: TGTGCCATCAGTGAGTCGATCTTGGATGAGCAGTTCTTC. Encoded protein: CAISESILDEQFF.

The J gene is TRBJ2-5, the V gene TRBV12-3 or TRBV12-4; D might be TRBD2 (5 bases). Between the trimmed V and J ends, which lost 4 bases and 1 base, there was a span of 19 bases. The CDR3 extends over 17 amino acids. In DNA form, the CDR3 reads TGTGCCAGCAGTTCGGCCCGCCTCACGCGGGTCCAAGAGACCCAGTACTTC. This codes for CASSSARLTRVQETQYF.

The chain carries TRBV3-1 and TRBJ2-5; 8 bases agree with TRBD1. CDR1 LGHDT and CDR2 YNNKEL come from the germline V gene (reference sequence). The CDR3 extends over 16 amino acids. Unmatched junction bases numbered 14, after V lost 5 bases and J lost 6 bases. The CDR3 loop reads CASSTGQGASRKTQYF. The DNA of the CDR3 is TGTGCCAGCAGCACCGGACAGGGAGCGTCTCGAAAGACCCAGTACTTC.

V is TRBV12-3 or TRBV12-4 and J is TRBJ2-7, with unresolved D. The CDR3 is made up of 13 amino acids. Trimming took 6 bases from V and 6 from J, leaving 15 bases between them. The CDR3 coding sequence is TGTGCCAGCAGCCCTCTCGTTTGGAGCGAGCAGTACTTC. Its protein is CASSPLVWSEQYF.

This clonotype showed up just once. The V call is TRBV18, the J call TRBJ1-2; D unclear. The germline V gene encodes CDR1 KGHSH and CDR2 LQKENI. There are 14 residues in the CDR3. The V and J ends lost 6 bases and 3 bases respectively, with 14 bases between them. CDR3 DNA sequence: TGTGCCAGCTCCCCTCGGGAATTCGACTATGGCTACACCTTC. Encoded protein: CASSPREFDYGYTF.

This clonotype occurred once. V usage is TRBV9 and J usage is TRBJ2-6; maybe TRBD1 (6 bases). V dropped 2 bases and J dropped 6 bases, with 9 bases sitting between them. The CDR3 runs to 14 residues. CDR1 is SGDLS, CDR2 YYNGEE, per germline. DNA for the CDR3: TGTGCCAGCAGCGTCCAGGGGAAGGCCAACGTCCTGACTTTC. Translated: CASSVQGKANVLTF.